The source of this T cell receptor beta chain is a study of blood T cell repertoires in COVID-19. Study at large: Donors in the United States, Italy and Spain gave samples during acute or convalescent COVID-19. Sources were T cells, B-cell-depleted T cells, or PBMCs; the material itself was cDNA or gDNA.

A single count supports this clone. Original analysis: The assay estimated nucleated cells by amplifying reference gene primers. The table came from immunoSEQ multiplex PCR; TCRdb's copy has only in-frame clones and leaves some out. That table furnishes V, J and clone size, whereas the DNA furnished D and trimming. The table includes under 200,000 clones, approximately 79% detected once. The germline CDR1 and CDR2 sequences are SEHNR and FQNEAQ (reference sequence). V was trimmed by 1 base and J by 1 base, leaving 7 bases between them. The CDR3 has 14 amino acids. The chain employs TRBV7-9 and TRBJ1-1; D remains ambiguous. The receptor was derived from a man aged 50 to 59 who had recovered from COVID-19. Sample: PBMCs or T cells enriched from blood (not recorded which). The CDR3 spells CASSLGQANTEAFF. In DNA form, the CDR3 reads TGTGCCAGCAGCTTAGGGCAGGCGAACACTGAAGCTTTCTTT.